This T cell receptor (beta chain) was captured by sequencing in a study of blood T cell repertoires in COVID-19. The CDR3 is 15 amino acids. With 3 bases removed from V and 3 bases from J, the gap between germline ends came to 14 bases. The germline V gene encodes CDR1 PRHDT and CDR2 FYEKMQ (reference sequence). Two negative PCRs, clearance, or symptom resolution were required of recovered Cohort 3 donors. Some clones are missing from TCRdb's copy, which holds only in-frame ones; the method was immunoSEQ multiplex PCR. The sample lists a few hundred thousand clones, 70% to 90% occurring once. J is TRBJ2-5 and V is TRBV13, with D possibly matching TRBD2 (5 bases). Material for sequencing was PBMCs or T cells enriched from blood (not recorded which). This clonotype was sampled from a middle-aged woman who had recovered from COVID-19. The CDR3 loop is CASSFRTTREETQYF. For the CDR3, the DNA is TGTGCCAGCAGCTTCCGAACCACTAGGGAAGAGACCCAGTACTTC.